The table lists the clone carrying this TCR beta chain with a count of one. TCRdb's table, derived via immunoSEQ multiplex PCR, lists solely in-frame clones and lacks some. This table has roughly 68,000 clones, about four fifths appearing once. This sample was included in a study of blood T cell repertoires in COVID-19. Study summary: Samples came from the United States, Italy and Spain, spanning acute and convalescent COVID-19.

CDR3 size: 18 residues. The germline CDR1 and CDR2 sequences are SGHRS and YFSETQ. V lost 0 bases, J lost 5 bases, and 11 bases stayed unmatched. Sequencing input: peripheral blood. The chain couples TRBV5-1 to TRBJ2-3; 11 nucleotides line up with TRBD2. The source is a man over 45 with active COVID-19. The CDR3, as DNA: TGCGCCAGCAGCTTGGCCTTTATTACTAGCGGGAGTCGAGATACGCAGTATTTT. This gives the protein CASSLAFITSGSRDTQYF.